The sample holds many counts of the clone carrying this T cell receptor (beta chain). cDNA was made by 5'RACE with 10-nucleotide random UMIs. In TCRdb, the 5' RACE reads were re-called with MiXCR into one record per CDR3 protein. Seen here are roughly 60,000 distinct CDR3 sequences, 9.7% observed once, and the top ten hold around an eighth. The time point here: longitudinal time-point 2. Between the trimmed V and J ends, which lost 6 bases and 8 bases, there was a span of 20 bases. The CDR3 contains 15 residues. The sample is drawn from a study of neurological immune-mediated disorders. The clonotype originates from a man aged 25-45 years in good health. V gene TRBV12-3 or TRBV12-4 combines with J gene TRBJ1-5; D is possibly TRBD1 (5 bases). The sample comprised PBMCs. DNA of the CDR3: TGTGCCAGCAGCTCTCCCGGGACGGCCTTCGAGCCCCAGCATTTT. It specifies CASSSPGTAFEPQHF.